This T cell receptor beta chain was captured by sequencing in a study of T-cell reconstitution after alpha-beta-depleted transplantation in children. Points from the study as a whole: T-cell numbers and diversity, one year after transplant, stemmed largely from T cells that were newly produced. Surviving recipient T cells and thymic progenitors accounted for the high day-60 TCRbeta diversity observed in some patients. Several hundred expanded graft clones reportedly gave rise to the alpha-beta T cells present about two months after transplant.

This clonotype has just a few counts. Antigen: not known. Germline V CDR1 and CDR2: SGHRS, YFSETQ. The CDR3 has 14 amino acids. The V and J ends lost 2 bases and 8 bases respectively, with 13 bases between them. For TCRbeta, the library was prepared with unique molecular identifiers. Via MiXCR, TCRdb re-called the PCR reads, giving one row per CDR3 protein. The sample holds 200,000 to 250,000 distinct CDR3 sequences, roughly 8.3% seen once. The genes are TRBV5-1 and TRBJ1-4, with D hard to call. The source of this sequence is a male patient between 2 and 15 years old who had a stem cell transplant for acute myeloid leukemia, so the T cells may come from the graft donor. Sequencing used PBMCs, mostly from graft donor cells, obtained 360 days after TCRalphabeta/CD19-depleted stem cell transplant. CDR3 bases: TGCGCCAGCAGCTTATCCCCTAATGCGGAAAAACTGTTTTTT. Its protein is CASSLSPNAEKLFF.